The clone carrying this T cell receptor beta chain was seen at least ten times. Its antigen is unknown. The sample comes from a study of CD8+CD57+ T cells in acquired aplastic anemia. Across the study: When averaged, DNA from sorted CD4+ and CD8+ cells came to around 3 ug. Among healthy donors, CD4+ cells averaged around 11 million reads.

Germline V gives CDR1 MNHEY, CDR2 SMNVEV (reference sequence). The trim removed 4 bases at V and 3 bases at J, leaving 6 bases unmatched. The CDR3 is made up of 16 amino acids. Profiling that covered TCR beta VDJ and CDR3 relied on genomic DNA as its template. TCRdb ran MiXCR on the reads and lists one entry per CDR3 protein. The data contain 150,000 to 200,000 distinct CDR3 sequences, roughly 63% of them singletons. Findings and caveats of the study: Patients and controls turned out to have twenty-nine CD8+ CDR3 sequences in common.

The sequence was collected from a human donor in good health. The genes are TRBV27 and TRBJ1-6, with TRBD1 matching 7 bases. The sample was sorted CD4+, CD8+, or CD8+CD57+ T cells (not recorded which) from PBMCs. CDR3 sequence (DNA): TGTGCCAGCAGTTCACGGGACAGCTACTATAATTCACCCCTCCACTTT. Its protein product is CASSSRDSYYNSPLHF.